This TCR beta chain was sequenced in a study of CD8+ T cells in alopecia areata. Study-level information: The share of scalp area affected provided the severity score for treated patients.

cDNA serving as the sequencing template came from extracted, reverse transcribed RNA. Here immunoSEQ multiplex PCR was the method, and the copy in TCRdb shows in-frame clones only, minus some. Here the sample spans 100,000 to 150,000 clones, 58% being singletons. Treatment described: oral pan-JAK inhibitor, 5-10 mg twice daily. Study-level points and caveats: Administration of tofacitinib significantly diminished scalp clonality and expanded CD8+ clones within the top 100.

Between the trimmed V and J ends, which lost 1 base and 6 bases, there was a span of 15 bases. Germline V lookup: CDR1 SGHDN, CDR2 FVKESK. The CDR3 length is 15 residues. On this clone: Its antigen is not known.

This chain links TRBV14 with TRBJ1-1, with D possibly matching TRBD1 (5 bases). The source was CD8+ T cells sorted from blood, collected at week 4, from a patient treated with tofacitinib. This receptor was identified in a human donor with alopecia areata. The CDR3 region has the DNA TGTGCCAGCAGCCAAGTCCTCTCGGGGGAAGCTGAAGCTTTCTTT. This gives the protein CASSQVLSGEAEAFF.